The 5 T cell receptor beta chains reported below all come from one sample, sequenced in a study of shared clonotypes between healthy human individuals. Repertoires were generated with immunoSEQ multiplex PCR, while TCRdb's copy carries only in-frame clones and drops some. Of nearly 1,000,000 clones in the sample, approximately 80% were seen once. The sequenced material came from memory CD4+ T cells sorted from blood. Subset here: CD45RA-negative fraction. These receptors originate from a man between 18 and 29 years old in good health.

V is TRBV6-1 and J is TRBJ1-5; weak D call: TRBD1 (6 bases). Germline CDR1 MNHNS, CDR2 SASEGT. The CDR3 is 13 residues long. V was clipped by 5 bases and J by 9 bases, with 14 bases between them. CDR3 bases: TGTGCCAGCAGTTATAACAGGGAGGCGCCCCAGCATTTT. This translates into CASSYNREAPQHF.

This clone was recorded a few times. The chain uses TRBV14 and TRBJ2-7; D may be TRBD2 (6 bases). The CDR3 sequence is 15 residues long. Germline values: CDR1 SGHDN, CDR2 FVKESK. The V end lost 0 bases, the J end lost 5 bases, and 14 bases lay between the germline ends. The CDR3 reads CASSQEGLAVDEQYF. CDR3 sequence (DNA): TGTGCCAGCAGCCAAGAGGGGTTAGCGGTTGACGAGCAGTACTTC.

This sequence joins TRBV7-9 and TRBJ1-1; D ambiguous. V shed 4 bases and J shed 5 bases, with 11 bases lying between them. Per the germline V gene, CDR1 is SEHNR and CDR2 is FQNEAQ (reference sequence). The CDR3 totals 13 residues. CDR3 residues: CASSYQARTEAFF. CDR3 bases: TGTGCCAGCAGCTACCAAGCGAGGACTGAAGCTTTCTTT.

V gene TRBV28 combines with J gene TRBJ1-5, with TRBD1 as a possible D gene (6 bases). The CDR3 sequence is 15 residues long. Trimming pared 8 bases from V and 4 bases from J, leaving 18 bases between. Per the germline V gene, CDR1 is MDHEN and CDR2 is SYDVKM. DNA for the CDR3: TGTGCCAGCCATCCTGGTTGGGGGGCGAATCAGCCCCAGCATTTT. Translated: CASHPGWGANQPQHF.

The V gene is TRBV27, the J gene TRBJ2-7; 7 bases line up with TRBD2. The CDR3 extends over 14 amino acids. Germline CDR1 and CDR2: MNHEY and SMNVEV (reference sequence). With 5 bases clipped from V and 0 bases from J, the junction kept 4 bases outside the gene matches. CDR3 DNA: TGTGCCAGCAGTCAGCGGGAAGGCTCCTACGAGCAGTACTTC. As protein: CASSQREGSYEQYF.